This entry describes one TCR beta chain. Its antigen is currently unknown. This sample was taken from a study of T cell repertoires in ileal Crohn's disease. About the study: At surgery, around 40% of patients smoked, with median disease duration roughly 7.7 years. About half received postoperative treatment, about ten with thiopurines and around 17 anti-TNF. General study points: Active smokers at surgery had more clonal expansions than non-smokers. Endoscopic recurrence occurred in every patient whose clonality exceeded 26.8%.

From germline, CDR1 is SNHLY and CDR2 FYNNEI. The V and J ends lost 5 bases and 10 bases respectively, with 12 bases between them. The CDR3 length is 11 residues. TCRdb keeps only in-frame clones here, not all; method: immunoSEQ multiplex PCR. This sample carries 6,500 to 9,000 clones, roughly four fifths of them seen once, and the ten largest clones take 4% to 5.5%. This TCR derives from an adult with Crohn's disease. The chain has TRBV2 and TRBJ2-7, with a possible D match to TRBD2 (5 bases). The sample was ileal tissue. CDR3 residues: CASSITSFQYF. CDR3 nucleotide sequence: TGTGCCAGCAGTATAACTAGTTTTCAGTACTTC.